Described below is a single T cell receptor beta chain sequence and its context. Conversion of TCR transcripts into cDNA relied on 5'RACE template switching, which added a universal primer site and UMIs. TCRdb used MiXCR to reprocess the 5' RACE reads, holding one entry per CDR3 protein. The table includes 450,000 to 650,000 distinct CDR3 sequences, approximately 15% detected once. Germline values: CDR1 SGHDT, CDR2 YYEEEE. The CDR3 totals 15 residues. Trimming shortened V by 4 bases and J by 1 base, and 12 bases separated the two germline ends. These data belong to a study of T cells after yellow fever vaccination.

The TCR sequence derives from a man aged 25-45 years who received the YFV17D yellow fever vaccine. The specimen comprised PBMCs, sampled on the day of the yellow fever booster vaccination. The V gene is TRBV5-6, the J gene TRBJ2-1; possible D gene TRBD1, 5 bases. The CDR3 region is CASSPQGWSYNEQFF. In nucleotides, the CDR3 is TGTGCCAGCAGCCCGCAGGGCTGGTCCTACAATGAGCAGTTCTTC.